The 16 T cell receptor beta chains in this list originate from one sample, sequenced in a study of tissue T cells after allogeneic stem cell transplantation. Sequenced by immunoSEQ multiplex PCR; TCRdb stores in-frame clones only, minus some. Among thousands of clones listed, about 47% were seen once. Time point meaning: mouse harvest day 7 after allogeneic transplant. The graft held 10^6 splenic CD5+ T cells and 10^7 T-cell-depleted bone marrow cells. Source material: gut tissue. These receptors all come from a female BALB/c mouse given C57BL/6 T cells with graft-versus-host disease after an allogeneic hematopoietic cell transplant.

Turning to this clone: The listed genes are named as in mouse. Coverage ceases 1 residue before the CDR3 finishes, and the germline J gene fills in the end. The chain links TRBV2 to TRBJ2-1; D uncertain. The V end lost 0 bases, the J end lost 6 bases, and 9 bases lay between the germline ends. The germline V gene has CDR1 LGHNA and CDR2 YSYQKL. This CDR3 spans 14 amino acids. The CDR3 bases that were read are TGTGCCAGCAGCCAAGATCTGGAACTTGCTGAGCAGTTC. Protein sequence: CASSQDLELAEQF. The entire CDR3 reads CASSQDLELAEQFF.

As to this clone: Gene names refer to mouse genes. CDR3 DNA, as far as it was read: TGTGCAAGCACCCTCGACTGGGGGGGCTCCTATGAACAGTAC. This encodes CASTLDWGGSYEQY. The full CDR3 is CASTLDWGGSYEQYF. V is TRBV16 and J is TRBJ2-7; 11 bases are shared with TRBD2. The observed sequence ends 1 residue before the CDR3 terminus, with the missing tail filled in from the germline J gene. The V segment lost 7 bases and the J segment 0 bases; nucleotides outside the gene matches: 5. Looked up from germline, CDR1 is SGHSA and CDR2 is FRNQAP. There are 15 residues in the CDR3.

In regard to this clone: All gene names here are mouse names. The CDR3 is cut off 1 residue early in the read; its end comes from the germline J gene. V is TRBV16 and J is TRBJ2-2; 10 bases line up with TRBD1. Germline CDR1 is SGHSA and CDR2 is FRNQAP. The trim removed 4 bases at V and 4 bases at J, leaving 3 bases unmatched. This CDR3 is built from 15 residues. The part of the CDR3 DNA that was read is TGTGCAAGCAGCTCGACAGGGGGCGGCACCGGGCAGCTCTAC. Encoded protein: CASSSTGGGTGQLY. Given in full, the CDR3 is CASSSTGGGTGQLYF. Full variable domain (missing parts from reference TRBV16 and TRBJ2-2): NAGVIQTPRHKVTGKGQEATLWCEPISGHSAVFWYRQTIVQGLEFLTYFRNQAPIDDSGMPKERFSAQMPNQSHSTLKIQSTQPQDSAVYLCASSSTGGGTGQLYFGEGSKLTVL.

About this clone: Gene names and germline match the mouse. This CDR3 reads CASSLDGDTQYF. The sequenced CDR3 bases are TGTGCAAGCAGCTTAGACGGGGACACCCAGTAC. The chain carries TRBV16 and TRBJ2-5; D not certain. The read halts 1 residue ahead of the CDR3 end, with the missing end drawn from the germline J gene. V was trimmed by 0 bases and J by 6 bases, leaving 4 bases between them. This CDR3 spans 12 amino acids. Germline V gene lookup returns CDR1 SGHSA and CDR2 FRNQAP.

As for this clone: These gene names are mouse names. Sequencing ends 1 residue short of the CDR3 end; the germline J gene provides the rest. The chain joins TRBV16 to TRBJ2-5, with D perhaps matching TRBD1 or TRBD2 (6 bases each). The CDR3 consists of 13 residues. The V end lost 3 bases, the J end lost 2 bases, and 6 bases lay between the germline ends. Germline CDR1 and CDR2: SGHSA and FRNQAP. The CDR3 is CASSLGAQDTQYF. The DNA read from the CDR3 is TGTGCAAGCAGCTTGGGGGCCCAAGACACCCAGTAC.

Note on this clone: Gene names refer to mouse genes. Sequencing ends 1 residue short of the CDR3 end; the germline J gene provides the rest. The V and J genes are TRBV13-1 and TRBJ2-5, with a possible D match to TRBD1 (6 bases). Trimming pared 3 bases from V and 1 base from J, leaving 9 bases between. The CDR3 is 14 residues long. CDR1 is NSHNY, CDR2 SYGAGN, per germline. CDR3 DNA, as far as it was read: TGTGCCAGCAGTGTCCAGGGGTACCAAGACACCCAGTAC. It encodes CASSVQGYQDTQY. The full CDR3 sequence reads CASSVQGYQDTQYF.

Remarks on this clone: Mouse names are used for the genes. The CDR3 extends 1 residue past the end of the read, so its final part is completed from the germline J gene. The chain is built from TRBV26 and TRBJ1-6; weak D call: TRBD1 (5 bases). TRBJ1-6 is recorded as an ORF, its role being uncertain. V was pared by 8 bases and J by 6 bases, with 11 bases between. The CDR3 loop spans 13 amino acids. Germline values: CDR1 KGHPV, CDR2 FQNQEV (reference sequence). CDR3 bases read: TGTGCCAGCTCACACAGGACTAATTCGCCCCTCTAC. This gives the protein CASSHRTNSPLY. The whole CDR3 protein reads CASSHRTNSPLYF.

Concerning this clone: The gene names here belong to mouse. From the germline J gene comes the end of the CDR3, since the read stops 1 residue before it. The J gene is TRBJ2-4, the V gene TRBV23; the table assigns TRBD2, which was not confirmed against the DNA. The germline V gene has CDR1 KGHTA and CDR2 FQNQQP. The CDR3 sequence is 15 residues long. Partial CDR3 DNA: TGCTCCAGCAGTCCTCTGGGGGTTAGTCAAAACACCTTGTAC. Its translation: CSSSPLGVSQNTLY. The whole CDR3 protein reads CSSSPLGVSQNTLYF.

Of note for this clone: Gene names refer to mouse genes. The read ends 1 residue shy of where the CDR3 ends; the end is completed using the germline J gene. This chain joins TRBV19 and TRBJ1-6; D perhaps matches TRBD1 (5 bases). TRBJ1-6 counts as an open reading frame of uncertain function. V was cut by 5 bases and J by 2 bases, with 8 bases left in between. The CDR3 runs 14 residues. Germline CDR1 FNHDT, CDR2 SITEND (reference sequence). The CDR3: CASRRTTYNSPLYF. CDR3 DNA (partial): TGTGCCAGCAGACGGACAACCTATAATTCGCCCCTCTAC.

Concerning this clone itself: Each gene name is a mouse one. The CDR3 goes on 1 residue after the read ends, and that part is filled in from the germline J gene. The V call is TRBV15, the J call TRBJ2-1; either TRBD1 or TRBD2 may fit D (5 bases each). Deletions cut 7 bases from V and 0 bases from J, with 7 bases between. The CDR3 length is 13 residues. Germline V gives CDR1 SGHND, CDR2 FRSKSL. The CDR3: CASTGTNYAEQFF. CDR3 DNA (partial): TGTGCCAGCACCGGGACTAACTATGCTGAGCAGTTC. The full variable domain, with the rest looked up from reference TRBV15 and TRBJ2-1, is DAGVTQTPRHEVAEKGQTIILKCEPVSGHNDLFWYRQTKIQGLELLSYFRSKSLMEDGGAFKDRFKAEMLNSSFSTLKIQPTEPKDSAVYLCASTGTNYAEQFFGPGTRLTVL.

A remark on this clone: Gene names denote mouse genes. The CDR3 extends 1 residue past the end of the read, so its final part is completed from the germline J gene. The genes are TRBV26 and TRBJ2-2; a possible D gene is TRBD1 (6 bases). This CDR3 comprises 14 residues. Germline CDR1 KGHPV, CDR2 FQNQEV (reference sequence). Trimming left V 6 bases short and J 0 bases short, with 8 bases between. CDR3 DNA (partial): TGTGCCAGCAGGGGGACAACAAACACCGGGCAGCTCTAC. As protein: CASRGTTNTGQLY. The whole CDR3 region reads CASRGTTNTGQLYF.

A few counts support this clone. Genes and germline come from the mouse. The CDR3 extends 1 residue past the end of the read, so its final part is completed from the germline J gene. This rearrangement joins TRBV26 to TRBJ2-1; perhaps TRBD1 as D (6 bases). Germline V gene lookup returns CDR1 KGHPV and CDR2 FQNQEV (reference sequence). The CDR3 consists of 13 residues. V lost 2 bases to trimming and J lost 7 bases, with 9 bases between them. CDR3 region: CASSLTGIAEQFF. CDR3 DNA, as far as it was read: TGTGCCAGCAGTCTGACAGGGATCGCTGAGCAGTTC.

Concerning this clone itself: Mouse gene names apply. The read terminates 1 residue before the CDR3 end, so the remaining end is supplied by the germline J gene. This chain uses TRBV3 with TRBJ1-1; TRBD1 matches 9 bases. Trimming took 4 bases from V and 8 from J; bases not matched to a gene: 8. The CDR3 covers 14 residues. Germline lookup yields CDR1 SNHLY and CDR2 FYNGKV (reference sequence). This CDR3 is CASSSPGQGGEVFF. CDR3 bases read: TGTGCCAGCAGCTCTCCGGGACAGGGAGGGGAAGTCTTC.

Remarks on this clone: Each gene name is a mouse one. Coverage ceases 1 residue before the CDR3 finishes, and the germline J gene fills in the end. V gene TRBV19 combines with J gene TRBJ2-3, with 8 bases matching TRBD2. Germline lookup yields CDR1 FNHDT and CDR2 SITEND (reference sequence). V dropped 0 bases and J dropped 1; count of bases not matched to a gene: 1. CDR3 size: 15 residues. The CDR3 protein is CASSIGGGGAETLYF. CDR3 bases read: TGTGCCAGCAGTATAGGGGGGGGCGGTGCAGAAACGCTGTAT.

With regard to this clone: Gene names follow the mouse nomenclature. The read ends 1 residue shy of where the CDR3 ends; the end is completed using the germline J gene. This rearrangement joins TRBV26 to TRBJ1-6, with a possible D match to TRBD1 (6 bases). TRBJ1-6 is recorded as an ORF, its role being uncertain. The V gene lost 2 bases and the J gene lost 6 bases, with 8 bases spanning the gap. Germline loops: CDR1 KGHPV, CDR2 FQNQEV (reference sequence). The length of the CDR3 is 14 residues. CDR3 DNA (partial): TGTGCCAGCAGTCTGGGGGGCAGTAATTCGCCCCTCTAC. Translating it yields CASSLGGSNSPLY. The whole CDR3 sequence reads CASSLGGSNSPLYF.

Turning to this clone: Gene names denote mouse genes. The CDR3 DNA, read in part, is TGTGCCAGCAGTCTCAACAGGGGGGAACAGTAC. As protein: CASSLNRGEQY. The entire CDR3 reads CASSLNRGEQYF. V and J are TRBV26 and TRBJ2-7; 8 nucleotides line up with TRBD1. The missing CDR3 end, 1 residue past where the read stops, is filled in from the germline J gene. V shed 3 bases and J 7 bases; nucleotides not matched to a gene: 2. CDR1 is KGHPV, CDR2 FQNQEV, per germline (reference sequence). The CDR3 runs to 12 residues.